Following are 9 T cell receptor beta chains from one sample sequenced in a study of molecular identifiers for immune sequencing clone quantification. TCRdb passed the PCR reads through MiXCR, listing each CDR3 protein once. The table includes about 640,000 distinct CDR3 sequences, 15% to 20% detected once. Sequencing input: naive CD8+ T cells from blood, with Jurkat cell RNA spiked in. The subset denotes: FACS-sorted CD8+CD4-CCR7+CD45RA+ naive T cells. The receptor set was obtained from a human donor in good health. Some libraries in this study had Jurkat cell RNA spiked in.

This clonotype was found many times. This chain links TRBV4-1 with TRBJ2-7; no clear D. From germline, CDR1 is MGHRA and CDR2 YSYEKL. V lost 1 base, J lost 0 bases, and 10 bases lay in between. The CDR3 is 15 residues long. CDR3 protein: CASSQGTVSSYEQYF. The CDR3 bases are TGCGCCAGCAGCCAAGGTACAGTGAGCTCCTACGAGCAGTACTTC.

The V and J genes are TRBV10-3 and TRBJ2-5; D may be TRBD2 (5 bases). The ends were cut back, 6 bases at V and 3 bases at J, with 8 bases in the middle. The CDR3 is 12 amino acids. Per the germline V gene, CDR1 is ENHRY and CDR2 is SYGVKD. This CDR3 is CAIRGVEETQYF. CDR3 coding DNA: TGTGCCATCAGGGGAGTAGAAGAGACCCAGTACTTC.

Many counts were recorded for this clonotype. The chain employs TRBV18 and TRBJ2-3; D possibly corresponds to TRBD2 (6 bases). This CDR3 is built from 15 residues. V lost 5 bases and J lost 4, with 16 bases in between. Germline V gene data show CDR1 as KGHSH and CDR2 as LQKENI. CDR3: CASSSTDGRADTQYF. CDR3 in DNA: TGTGCCAGCTCATCCACCGACGGGAGAGCAGATACGCAGTATTTT.

Ten or more counts support this clonotype. V and J are TRBV24-1 and TRBJ2-2, with D hard to call. Deletions cut 1 base from V and 8 bases from J, with 10 bases between. Germline V gene data show CDR1 as KGHDR and CDR2 as SFDVKD. The CDR3 loop spans 14 amino acids. In nucleotides, the CDR3 is TGTGCCACCAGTGATTTTGGTCCGTCGGGGGAGCTGTTTTTT. Translated: CATSDFGPSGELFF.

Many counts were recorded for this clonotype. V and J are TRBV18 and TRBJ1-6; D is ambiguous. Trimming removed 3 bases at V and 4 bases at J, with 4 bases between. Germline V lookup: CDR1 KGHSH, CDR2 LQKENI. The CDR3 sequence is 13 residues long. The CDR3 DNA sequence: TGTGCCAGCTCACCGGAATATAATTCACCCCTCCACTTT. Translation gives CASSPEYNSPLHF. The complete variable domain, with remaining parts taken from reference TRBV18 and TRBJ1-6, reads NAGVMQNPRHLVRRRGQEARLRCSPMKGHSHVYWYRQLPEEGLKFMVYLQKENIIDESGMPKERFSAEFPKEGPSILRIQQVVRGDSAAYFCASSPEYNSPLHFGNGTRLTVT.

This sequence joins TRBV2 and TRBJ2-1, with D uncertain. Per the germline V gene, CDR1 is SNHLY and CDR2 is FYNNEI. Trimming took 3 bases from V and 0 from J, leaving 15 bases between them. The CDR3 contains 17 residues. In DNA form, the CDR3 reads TGTGCCAGCAGTGATATCGAAAGAACAAGCTCCTACAATGAGCAGTTCTTC. It translates to CASSDIERTSSYNEQFF.

This chain uses TRBV10-2 with TRBJ2-5, with 9 bases matching TRBD2. V dropped 8 bases and J dropped 2; count of bases not matched to a gene: 9. This CDR3 comprises 15 residues. Germline V gives CDR1 WSHSY, CDR2 SAAADI. CDR3: CASVSAGGIQETQYF. In nucleotides, the CDR3 is TGCGCCAGCGTCTCAGCGGGGGGTATTCAAGAGACCCAGTACTTC.

This clonotype was recorded at least ten times. This chain links TRBV2 with TRBJ2-3, with 10 bases that match TRBD1. The germline V gene encodes CDR1 SNHLY and CDR2 FYNNEI. V dropped 7 bases and J dropped 5; count of bases not matched to a gene: 12. This CDR3 region has 16 residues. CDR3: CASKKTGGILVDTQYF. In DNA form, the CDR3 reads TGTGCCAGCAAGAAGACAGGGGGCATATTGGTAGATACGCAGTATTTT.

There are many counts of this clonotype. V is TRBV12-3 or TRBV12-4 and J is TRBJ2-1; D is uncertain. V was cut by 6 bases and J by 8 bases, with 8 bases left in between. CDR3 length equals 11 residues. The CDR3 DNA is TGTGCCAGCAGCTCCTCGCATGAGCAGTTCTTC. Translation: CASSSSHEQFF.